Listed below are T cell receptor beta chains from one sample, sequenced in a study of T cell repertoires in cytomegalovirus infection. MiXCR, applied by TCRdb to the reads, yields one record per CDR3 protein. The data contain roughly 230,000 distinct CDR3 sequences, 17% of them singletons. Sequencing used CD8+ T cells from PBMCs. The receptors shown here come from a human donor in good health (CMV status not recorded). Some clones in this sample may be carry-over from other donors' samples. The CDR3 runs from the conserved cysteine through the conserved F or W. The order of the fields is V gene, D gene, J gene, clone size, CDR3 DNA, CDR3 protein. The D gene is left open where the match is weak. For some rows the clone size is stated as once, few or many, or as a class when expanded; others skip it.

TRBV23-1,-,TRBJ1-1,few,TGCGCCAGCAGTCAAGGGGGGGTCGTGAACACTGAAGCTTTCTTT,CASSQGGVVNTEAFF
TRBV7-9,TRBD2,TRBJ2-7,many,TGTGCCAGCAGCTTAGTGGGACTACCAGCCTACGAGCAGTACTTC,CASSLVGLPAYEQYF
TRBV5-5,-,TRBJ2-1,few,TGTGCCAGCAGCTTGGTGGGTCGGGGGCTCTACAATGAGCAGTTCTTC,CASSLVGRGLYNEQFF
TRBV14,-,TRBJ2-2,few,TGTGCCAGCAGCCGCTTTGCGGAGACGAACACCGGGGAGCTGTTTTTT,CASSRFAETNTGELFF
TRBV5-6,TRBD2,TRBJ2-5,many,TGTGCCAGCAGCCCAAGGGCGGGACTAGTGGGACTACGAGAGACCCAGTACTTC,CASSPRAGLVGLRETQYF
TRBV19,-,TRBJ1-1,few,TGTGCCAGTAGGGTCAAATCGGGGGTGACTGAAGCTTTCTTT,CASRVKSGVTEAFF
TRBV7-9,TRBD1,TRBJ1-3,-,TGTGCCAGCAGCCACCGGGACAGGGAGGTTTCTGGAAACACCATATATTTT,CASSHRDREVSGNTIYF
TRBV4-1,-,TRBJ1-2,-,TGCGCCAGCAGCCAAGAAGGGGGTGGCAGGGGCTACACCTTC,CASSQEGGGRGYTF
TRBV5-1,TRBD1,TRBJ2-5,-,TGCGCCAGCAGCTCCGTCCGGGACAGGGATAAAGAGACCCAGTACTTC,CASSSVRDRDKETQYF
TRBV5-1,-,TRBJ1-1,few,TGCGCCAGCAGCTTGCACAGGGATGGTGTGAACACTGAAGCTTTCTTT,CASSLHRDGVNTEAFF
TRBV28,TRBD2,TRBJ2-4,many,TGTGCCAGCAGTTTATTAACTAGCGGGGTAGCCAAAAACATTCAGTACTTC,CASSLLTSGVAKNIQYF
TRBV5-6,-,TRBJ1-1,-,TGTGCCAGCACCTACCTCAGTACGAACACTGAAGCTTTCTTT,CASTYLSTNTEAFF
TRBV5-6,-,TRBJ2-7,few,TGTGCCAGCAGCTTGCGGGCGCTGAACGAGCAGTACTTC,CASSLRALNEQYF
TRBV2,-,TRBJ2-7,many,TGTGCCAGCAGTTCGGGTCTTGAGCAGTACTTC,CASSSGLEQYF
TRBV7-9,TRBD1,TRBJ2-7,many,TGTGCCAGCAGCTTAGCCCAGTTCGGGACAGGGGGCTCGGACGAGCAGTACTTC,CASSLAQFGTGGSDEQYF
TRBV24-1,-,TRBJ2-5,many,TGTGCCACCAGTGTTGAAGACGACGCTGGAGAGACCCAGTACTTC,CATSVEDDAGETQYF
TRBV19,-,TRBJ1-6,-,TGTGCCAGTAGTATACCCGGAATGTCACCCCTCCACTTT,CASSIPGMSPLHF
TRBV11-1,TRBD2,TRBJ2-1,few,TGTGCCAGCAGCTTTGGGACTAGCGGGGGGGATGAGCAGTTCTTC,CASSFGTSGGDEQFF
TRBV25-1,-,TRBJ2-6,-,TGTGCCAGCAGTGATACAGACTCTGGGGCCAACGTCCTGACTTTC,CASSDTDSGANVLTF
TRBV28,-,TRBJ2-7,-,TGTGCCAGCAGGCCGGCAGGGTTAGGGTACGAGCAGTACTTC,CASRPAGLGYEQYF
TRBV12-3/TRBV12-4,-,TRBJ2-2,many,TGTGCCAGCAGTTTTTCAGCAGGGGACACCGGGGAGCTGTTTTTT,CASSFSAGDTGELFF
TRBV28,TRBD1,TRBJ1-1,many,TGTGCCAGCAGCTCCCCCCGACAGGGAGGGAACACTGAAGCTTTCTTT,CASSSPRQGGNTEAFF
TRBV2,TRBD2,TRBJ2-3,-,TGTGCCAGCACCTATAGCGGGGGGGCTTCGGATACGCAGTATTTT,CASTYSGGASDTQYF